The source of this T cell receptor beta chain is a study of regulatory T cells in long-lasting Graves disease. The authors built TCR beta libraries using iRepertoire HTBI primers and Arm-PCR of CDR3 regions. TCRdb fed the multiplex PCR reads into MiXCR, producing one record per CDR3 protein. Among 360,000 or so distinct CDR3 sequences, 16% were seen once, and the ten largest hold 25% to 30%. V was pared by 2 bases and J by 0 bases, with 9 bases between. CDR3 size: 15 residues. The germline V gene encodes CDR1 SNHLY and CDR2 FYNNEI. There are many counts of this clonotype. Indicated time point: newly diagnosed GD, antithyroid drugs for less than 3 months. The TCR library was made from RNA that had been extracted from PBMCs in TRIzol. Per American Thyroid Association guidelines, Graves' disease was diagnosed. The same data also went into a second study, on T cells in Graves' hyperthyroidism and ophthalmopathy.

The chain links TRBV2 to TRBJ2-3; D gene uncertain. Source: peripheral blood mononuclear cells (PBMCs), taken at new diagnosis, from a patient treated with antithyroid drugs. The receptor was derived from a man aged 35 to 55 with Graves disease. CDR3 region: CASSELDPSTDTQYF. CDR3 nucleotides: TGTGCCAGCAGTGAACTTGACCCTAGCACAGATACGCAGTATTTT.